The 23 T cell receptor beta chains reported below all come from one sample, sequenced in a study of CD4 T cells in relation to SARS-CoV-2 and coronaviruses. CD4+ T cells from unexposed donors were obtained before the COVID-19 pandemic (2011-2018). Sequencing was performed with immunoSEQ multiplex PCR; in TCRdb, only in-frame clones are kept and a portion is missing. Of about 64,000 clones listed, about 94% are singletons. Material: naive CD4+ T cells from PBMCs. Described subset: naive CD4+ T cells isolated by negative enrichment. The receptor source for this set is a human donor in good health.

This clone was detected only once. The V call is TRBV9, the J call TRBJ2-7; 12 positions match TRBD1. The germline V gene has CDR1 SGDLS and CDR2 YYNGEE. This CDR3 comprises 15 residues. The ends lost 4 bases at V and 5 bases at J; junction bases unmatched: 7. CDR3 DNA sequence: TGTGCCAGCAGCTATACCGGGACAGGGGGCCACGAGCAGTACTTC. Encoded protein: CASSYTGTGGHEQYF.

This clone is a singleton in its sample. The chain uses TRBV19 and TRBJ2-4, with D perhaps matching TRBD1 (6 bases). The CDR3 contains 15 residues. V lost 0 bases to trimming and J lost 8 bases, with 14 bases between them. In germline, CDR1 is LNHDA, CDR2 SQIVND (reference sequence). The chain's CDR3 is CASSIDGTTKYIQYF. The CDR3 bases are TGTGCCAGTAGTATAGATGGGACAACTAAGTACATTCAGTACTTC.

This clone was seen a few times. The V and J genes are TRBV6-4 and TRBJ2-3; 14 bases fit TRBD2. Germline CDR1 and CDR2: MRHNA and SNTAGT. V lost 0 bases to trimming and J lost 1 base; unmatched junction nucleotides: 3. This CDR3 is built from 18 residues. The CDR3 sequence is CASSDSPGLAGGTDTQYF. The CDR3 region has the DNA TGTGCCAGCAGTGACTCGCCGGGACTAGCGGGAGGCACAGATACGCAGTATTTT.

V usage is TRBV28 and J usage is TRBJ1-1; D perhaps matches TRBD1 (5 bases). In germline, CDR1 is MDHEN, CDR2 SYDVKM. This CDR3 contains 13 residues. V lost 3 bases, J lost 3 bases, and 8 bases lay in between. The CDR3 loop is CASSFPRDTEAFF. As DNA, the CDR3 is TGTGCCAGCAGTTTTCCCAGGGACACTGAAGCTTTCTTT.

V gene TRBV6-5 combines with J gene TRBJ2-3; a weak D match, TRBD2 (5 bases). The germline gives CDR1 MNHEY, CDR2 SVGAGI. V lost 0 bases and J lost 0, with 10 bases in between. The CDR3 totals 16 residues. The CDR3 region is CASSYSRIASTDTQYF. The CDR3 DNA sequence: TGTGCCAGCAGTTACTCGAGAATAGCGAGCACAGATACGCAGTATTTT.

The gene calls are TRBV5-4 and TRBJ2-2; 10 bases align to TRBD2. CDR1 is SGHNT and CDR2 is YYREEE in the germline V gene (reference sequence). J lost 6 bases, V lost 4 bases, and 9 bases had no gene match. The CDR3 loop spans 16 amino acids. This CDR3 reads CASSKTASGSAGELFF. The CDR3 coding sequence is TGTGCCAGCAGCAAAACGGCTAGCGGGAGTGCCGGGGAGCTGTTTTTT.

The chain employs TRBV7-9 and TRBJ1-6; perhaps TRBD1 as D (5 bases). This CDR3 spans 16 amino acids. Germline V CDR1 and CDR2: SEHNR, FQNEAQ (reference sequence). V lost 1 base and J 7 bases, leaving 14 bases between the germline ends. The CDR3 loop reads CASSLVYGTGNSPLHF. CDR3 coding DNA: TGTGCCAGCAGCTTAGTCTACGGGACGGGGAATTCACCCCTCCACTTT.

The J gene is TRBJ2-5, the V gene TRBV18; D might be TRBD2 (6 bases). The CDR3 spans 13 residues. Trimming took 3 bases from V and 4 from J, leaving 9 bases between them. CDR1 is KGHSH and CDR2 is LQKENI in the germline V gene. CDR3 bases: TGTGCCAGCTCACCGGGACTCACAGAGACCCAGTACTTC. This codes for CASSPGLTETQYF.

The J gene is TRBJ1-5, the V gene TRBV7-2, with a possible D match to TRBD1 (6 bases). Deletions cut 5 bases from V and 7 bases from J, with 18 bases between. The CDR3 sequence is 15 residues long. Germline loops: CDR1 SGHTA, CDR2 FQGNSA. CDR3 bases: TGTGCCAGCAGCATCCGAACAGGGAATGTGCAGCCCCAGCATTTT. Translated: CASSIRTGNVQPQHF. Full variable domain (missing parts from reference TRBV7-2 and TRBJ1-5): GAGVSQSPSNKVTEKGKDVELRCDPISGHTALYWYRQSLGQGLEFLIYFQGNSAPDKSGLPSDRFSAERTGGSVSTLTIQRTQQEDSAVYLCASSIRTGNVQPQHFGDGTRLSIL.

The chain uses TRBV5-1 and TRBJ2-1; no clear D gene. The V gene lost 4 bases and the J gene lost 5 bases, with 13 bases spanning the gap. There are 14 residues in the CDR3. Germline CDR1 reads SGHRS; CDR2 reads YFSETQ. CDR3 residues: CASSQTSGNNEQFF. The CDR3 coding sequence is TGCGCCAGCAGCCAGACTTCAGGAAACAATGAGCAGTTCTTC. Full variable domain (outside the CDR3, taken from reference TRBV5-1 and TRBJ2-1): KAGVTQTPRYLIKTRGQQVTLSCSPISGHRSVSWYQQTPGQGLQFLFEYFSETQRNKGNFPGRFSGRQFSNSRSEMNVSTLELGDSALYLCASSQTSGNNEQFFGPGTRLTVL.

The chain uses TRBV7-2 and TRBJ1-4, with TRBD1 identical over 7 bases. J gave up 0 bases and V 5 bases, and 6 bases lay outside the gene matches. The CDR3 spans 16 residues. Germline CDR1 is SGHTA and CDR2 is FQGNSA. The CDR3 DNA reads TGTGCCAGCAGCCCTAACAGGGGAACAACTAATGAAAAACTGTTTTTT. Its translation: CASSPNRGTTNEKLFF.

The CDR3 DNA reads as TGTGCCAGCAGGCGAACTAGCGGCGGGAACACCGGGGAGCTGTTTTTT. Encoded protein: CASRRTSGGNTGELFF. The V gene is TRBV28, the J gene TRBJ2-2, with 8 nucleotides matching TRBD2. Germline trimming cut 6 bases from V and 1 base from J; bases unmatched to any gene: 7. The germline CDR1 and CDR2 sequences are MDHEN and SYDVKM. This CDR3 comprises 16 residues.

This chain connects TRBV7-2 to TRBJ2-7; D gene unclear. The V gene's germline CDR1 is SGHTA and CDR2 FQGNSA. V was trimmed by 0 bases and J by 3 bases, leaving 6 bases between them. The CDR3 runs 13 residues. The CDR3 loop is CASSLALSYEQYF. The CDR3 coding sequence is TGTGCCAGCAGCTTAGCGCTCAGCTACGAGCAGTACTTC.

This clone has only one observation. The chain is built from TRBV27 and TRBJ2-7; D remains unclear. The V gene's germline CDR1 is MNHEY and CDR2 SMNVEV (reference sequence). CDR3 length: 18 amino acids. V gave up 2 bases and J gave up 3 bases, with 23 bases separating them. This CDR3 reads CASSLKEATFQRHYEQYF. CDR3 DNA sequence: TGTGCCAGCAGTTTAAAGGAAGCGACTTTCCAGCGCCACTACGAGCAGTACTTC.

J is TRBJ1-1 and V is TRBV27; TRBD1 is a possible D gene (5 bases). Per the germline V gene, CDR1 is MNHEY and CDR2 is SMNVEV (reference sequence). Trimming took off 6 bases at V and 1 base at J, with 9 bases between the two ends. The CDR3 has 13 amino acids. The DNA for the CDR3 is TGTGCCAGCAGGGGGGGACGGAACACTGAAGCTTTCTTT. Protein sequence: CASRGGRNTEAFF.

The chain links TRBV9 to TRBJ2-3; D gene uncertain. The CDR3 contains 15 residues. Germline loops: CDR1 SGDLS, CDR2 YYNGEE. Deletions cut 0 bases from V and 0 bases from J, with 8 bases between. As DNA, the CDR3 is TGTGCCAGCAGCGTAGCTACCGGTAGCACAGATACGCAGTATTTT. This codes for CASSVATGSTDTQYF.

The J gene is TRBJ1-4, the V gene TRBV7-8, with 8 bases identical to TRBD1. CDR1 SGHVS and CDR2 FQNEAQ come from the germline V gene. The CDR3 is 18 amino acids. V lost 3 bases and J lost 8; bases outside the gene matches: 17. The CDR3 DNA follows: TGTGCCAGCAGCTTGAGACAGGGGACCTCGGCCAGGACCGAAAAACTGTTTTTT. Amino acid sequence: CASSLRQGTSARTEKLFF. Full variable domain (outside the CDR3, taken from reference TRBV7-8 and TRBJ1-4): GAGVSQSPRYKVAKRGQDVALRCDPISGHVSLFWYQQALGQGPEFLTYFQNEAQLDKSGLPSDRFFAERPEGSVSTLKIQRTQQEDSAVYLCASSLRQGTSARTEKLFFGSGTQLSVL.

This chain connects TRBV7-9 to TRBJ1-1, with D uncertain. This CDR3 is built from 13 residues. The germline gives CDR1 SEHNR, CDR2 FQNEAQ (reference sequence). V lost 2 bases and J 1 base, leaving 5 bases between the germline ends. The CDR3 nucleotides read TGTGCCAGCAGCTTAACAGCGAACACTGAAGCTTTCTTT. Its translation is CASSLTANTEAFF.

To note about this clone: Other nucleotide sequences in the sample specify the same CDR3. The J gene is TRBJ1-6, the V gene TRBV28, with D unclear. The CDR3 is made up of 14 amino acids. Trimming cost V 5 bases and J 0 bases, with 5 bases left between them. The germline V gene has CDR1 MDHEN and CDR2 SYDVKM. The CDR3 region is CASSVSSYNSPLHF. DNA for the CDR3: TGTGCCAGCAGTGTGAGCTCCTATAATTCACCCCTCCACTTT.

V and J are TRBV24-1 and TRBJ2-7; D ambiguous. The V end lost 4 bases, the J end lost 7 bases, and 10 bases lay between the germline ends. This CDR3 has 12 amino acids. Germline V gene data show CDR1 as KGHDR and CDR2 as SFDVKD. The CDR3, as DNA: TGTGCCACCAGTGACACCTCGGCGGAGCAGTACTTC. Translating gives CATSDTSAEQYF.

The CDR3 nucleotides read TGTGCCAGCAGCCCGACTTGGGTGGACGAGCAGTTCTTC. This sequence encodes CASSPTWVDEQFF. The chain carries TRBV12-3 or TRBV12-4 and TRBJ2-1; D not resolved. Trimming took 6 bases from V and 10 from J, leaving 16 bases between them. This CDR3 contains 13 residues.

This rearrangement joins TRBV7-2 to TRBJ2-1; D unresolved. Germline loops: CDR1 SGHTA, CDR2 FQGNSA. CDR3 length: 13 amino acids. V shed 0 bases and J shed 11 bases, with 11 bases lying between them. The CDR3 DNA reads as TGTGCCAGCAGCTTAGCAGCCGACTTTCAGCAGTTCTTC. Protein product: CASSLAADFQQFF. Complete variable domain (other parts from reference TRBV7-2 and TRBJ2-1): GAGVSQSPSNKVTEKGKDVELRCDPISGHTALYWYRQSLGQGLEFLIYFQGNSAPDKSGLPSDRFSAERTGGSVSTLTIQRTQQEDSAVYLCASSLAADFQQFFGPGTRLTVL.

CDR3 bases: TGTGCCAGCAGCTTCCGGGACAGCTCCTACAATGAGCAGTTCTTC. This translates into CASSFRDSSYNEQFF. The chain joins TRBV5-5 to TRBJ2-1, with 7 bases that match TRBD1. The V segment lost 2 bases and the J segment 0 bases; nucleotides outside the gene matches: 2. Germline V gene lookup returns CDR1 SGHKS and CDR2 YYEKEE (reference sequence). The length of the CDR3 is 15 residues.